This entry lists 8 T cell receptor beta chains sequenced from one sample in a study of blood T cell repertoires in COVID-19. Using immunoSEQ multiplex PCR, the repertoire was profiled, and TCRdb retains in-frame clones only, with some absent. This sample has about 140,000 clones, with roughly 76% found just once. The sequenced material came from peripheral blood. The receptor set was obtained from a woman aged 45 to 65 with active or convalescent COVID-19.

V and J are TRBV19 and TRBJ1-4; 9 nucleotides match TRBD1. The germline gives CDR1 LNHDA, CDR2 SQIVND (reference sequence). After removal of 7 bases from V and 4 bases from J, the junction contained 10 bases not matched to a gene. CDR3 length equals 16 residues. Here the CDR3 DNA reads TGTGCCAGTACGACACAGGCGGGACAGGGTAATGAAAAACTGTTTTTT. Encoded protein: CASTTQAGQGNEKLFF.

This clone has just one count. The genes are TRBV6-1 and TRBJ1-4; D ambiguous. Trimming pared 2 bases from V and 10 bases from J, leaving 5 bases between. CDR1 and CDR2 from the germline V gene are MNHNS and SASEGT. This CDR3 region has 11 residues. CDR3 in amino acids: CASSEQAKLFF. CDR3 sequence (DNA): TGTGCCAGCAGTGAACAGGCAAAACTGTTTTTT.

This chain connects TRBV5-6 to TRBJ2-7; 7 bases are shared with TRBD1. The J segment lost 3 bases and the V segment lost 4 bases, leaving 10 bases of the junction unmatched. Germline V gives CDR1 SGHDT, CDR2 YYEEEE. This CDR3 is built from 15 residues. This chain's CDR3 is CASSPTGSFYYEQYF. DNA for the CDR3: TGTGCCAGCAGCCCGACAGGGAGCTTCTACTACGAGCAGTACTTC.

The chain is built from TRBV10-1 and TRBJ1-2; tentative D call: TRBD1 (5 bases). The CDR3 covers 14 residues. V shed 3 bases and J shed 4 bases, with 12 bases lying between them. Germline V gene data show CDR1 as WNHNN and CDR2 as SYGVQD (reference sequence). CDR3 sequence: CASSDGKGVYGYTF. CDR3 coding DNA: TGCGCCAGCAGTGATGGAAAAGGGGTCTATGGCTACACCTTC.

The table lists this clone with a few counts. The CDR3 nucleotides are TGTGCCAGTAGCAACAGGGGGCTGAATTCACCCCTCCACTTT. This gives the protein CASSNRGLNSPLHF. The chain uses TRBV19 and TRBJ1-6; 9 nucleotides align to TRBD1. J lost 7 bases, V lost 6 bases, and 4 bases had no gene match. This CDR3 has 14 amino acids. From germline, CDR1 is LNHDA and CDR2 SQIVND (reference sequence).

The chain couples TRBV28 to TRBJ1-1, with D perhaps TRBD1 (5 bases). V lost 2 bases, J lost 0 bases, and 13 bases lay in between. In germline, CDR1 is MDHEN, CDR2 SYDVKM. There are 16 residues in the CDR3. The CDR3 loop is CASSLITEGLNTEAFF. CDR3 sequence (DNA): TGTGCCAGCAGTTTAATAACGGAGGGACTGAACACTGAAGCTTTCTTT.

This clone was detected only once. CDR3 amino acids: CASSEGGSSTDTQYF. CDR3 bases: TGTGCCAGCAGTGAGGGCGGGAGTAGCACAGATACGCAGTATTTT. This chain joins TRBV6-4 and TRBJ2-3, with 7 bases fitting TRBD2. This CDR3 region has 15 residues. V lost 3 bases and J lost 0; bases outside the gene matches: 3. Germline V gives CDR1 MRHNA, CDR2 SNTAGT.

This rearrangement joins TRBV6-1 to TRBJ2-7; maybe TRBD1 (5 bases). V was shortened by 2 bases and J by 0 bases, with 8 bases between the two germline ends. In germline, CDR1 is MNHNS, CDR2 SASEGT. This CDR3 comprises 14 residues. The CDR3 region is CASSEQGSSYEQYF. CDR3 sequence (DNA): TGTGCCAGCAGTGAACAGGGTAGCTCCTACGAGCAGTACTTC.